This T cell receptor beta chain was obtained from a study of molecular identifiers for immune sequencing clone quantification. The wider study: Sequencing covered four of five parts into which replicate RNA from roughly 20,000 or 100,000 naive CD8 cells was split. Overall study results and limits: The study found clones above 20 RNA copies held over 97% of effector molecules and under 1% in naive cells.

CDR1 is SGHTA, CDR2 FQGNSA, per germline. Trimming took 1 base from V and 8 from J, leaving 9 bases between them. The CDR3 has 13 amino acids. This clonotype was observed at least ten times. The antigen remains unidentified. Bulk TCR library preparation followed previously described methods with listed TCR primers. TCRdb re-called the PCR reads through MiXCR, storing one row per CDR3 protein. The sample holds over 600,000 distinct CDR3 sequences, nearly 20% seen once. The specimen was naive CD8+ T cells from blood, with Jurkat cell RNA spiked in. This sample's subset: FACS-sorted CD8+CD4-CCR7+CD45RA+ naive T cells. The TCR was taken from a human donor in good health. Some libraries in this study had Jurkat cell RNA spiked in. The J gene is TRBJ2-1, the V gene TRBV7-2; D may be TRBD2 (6 bases). The CDR3 coding sequence is TGTGCCAGCAGCTTAGATGCGGGGTATGAGCAGTTCTTC. It specifies CASSLDAGYEQFF.